These 23 T cell receptor beta chains came from one sample sequenced in a study of cytomegalovirus exposure and HLA in healthy donors. PCR involved 60 Vbeta and 13 Jbeta primers. Data came from immunoSEQ multiplex PCR; TCRdb stores just in-frame clones and leaves some out. The table records about 210,000 clones, 82% of them present only once. Material for sequencing was PBMCs. Every receptor here comes from a man between 40 and 49 years old in good health and CMV-seropositive.

V gene TRBV11-3 combines with J gene TRBJ2-1; a possible D gene is TRBD2 (6 bases). V shed 5 bases and J shed 4 bases, with 9 bases lying between them. Germline V gene sequence: CDR1 SGHNT, CDR2 YENEEA. The length of the CDR3 is 13 residues. In DNA form, the CDR3 reads TGTGCCAGCAGCCCGGGAGAGTACAATGAGCAGTTCTTC. Translation gives CASSPGEYNEQFF.

This chain joins TRBV2 and TRBJ1-1; D is ambiguous. Trimming shortened V by 3 bases and J by 2 bases, and 7 bases separated the two germline ends. The CDR3 contains 13 residues. Germline V gene sequence: CDR1 SNHLY, CDR2 FYNNEI. In DNA form, the CDR3 reads TGTGCCAGCAGTGATTCGGGAAACACTGAAGCTTTCTTT. Its translation: CASSDSGNTEAFF.

In DNA, the CDR3 is TGTGCCAGCAGCTTAGTCGGCAGTGAGGATTACGAGCAGTACTTC. Protein: CASSLVGSEDYEQYF. The chain recombines TRBV7-9 with TRBJ2-7, with no clear D. The CDR3 is made up of 15 amino acids. Per the germline V gene, CDR1 is SEHNR and CDR2 is FQNEAQ (reference sequence). V was shortened by 1 base and J by 4 bases, with 14 bases between the two germline ends.

This chain joins TRBV7-9 and TRBJ1-5; 9 nucleotides align to TRBD1. J gave up 3 bases and V 0 bases, and 3 bases lay outside the gene matches. The CDR3 extends over 16 amino acids. Looked up from germline, CDR1 is SEHNR and CDR2 is FQNEAQ (reference sequence). CDR3 amino acids: CASSLAGQGFNQPQHF. CDR3 DNA: TGTGCCAGCAGCTTAGCGGGACAGGGTTTCAATCAGCCCCAGCATTTT.

This clone is a singleton in its sample. The chain links TRBV10-1 to TRBJ2-1; TRBD2 agrees at 10 bases. With V trimmed by 2 bases and J by 8 bases, 6 bases remained unmatched. Germline values: CDR1 WNHNN, CDR2 SYGVQD (reference sequence). This CDR3 contains 15 residues. The CDR3 protein is CASSEGGTSVDEQFF. In nucleotides, the CDR3 is TGCGCCAGCAGTGAGGGGGGGACTAGCGTCGATGAGCAGTTCTTC.

The chain links TRBV5-6 to TRBJ2-5, with 7 bases fitting TRBD1. The CDR3 loop spans 15 amino acids. The V segment lost 0 bases and the J segment 5 bases; nucleotides outside the gene matches: 7. The germline V gene encodes CDR1 SGHDT and CDR2 YYEEEE. The DNA of the CDR3 is TGTGCCAGCAGCTTGGACAGGGGTTTGTTGGAGACCCAGTACTTC. Translating gives CASSLDRGLLETQYF.

V is TRBV6-5 and J is TRBJ2-7; 12 positions agree with TRBD2. The CDR3 extends over 15 amino acids. Germline CDR1 reads MNHEY; CDR2 reads SVGAGI. V was pared by 2 bases and J by 5 bases, with 4 bases of the junction left unmatched. The CDR3, as DNA: TGTGCCAGCAGTTACACTAGCGGGGGGACCCACGAGCAGTACTTC. Translating gives CASSYTSGGTHEQYF.

A single count supports this clone. V usage is TRBV12-5 and J usage is TRBJ1-5; D unresolved. V was trimmed by 1 base and J by 1 base, leaving 8 bases between them. CDR3 length: 15 amino acids. Per germline, CDR1 LGHNT and CDR2 FRNRAP. The CDR3 here is CASGLGETSNQPQHF. Written as DNA, the CDR3 is TGTGCTAGTGGTTTGGGGGAGACAAGCAATCAGCCCCAGCATTTT.

The CDR3 is CASCGTANEKLFF. CDR3 DNA: TGTGCCAGTTGTGGGACAGCCAATGAAAAACTGTTTTTT. The chain couples TRBV19 to TRBJ1-4, with TRBD1 matching 7 bases. J lost 5 bases, V lost 8 bases, and 5 bases had no gene match. Germline CDR1 and CDR2: LNHDA and SQIVND (reference sequence). This CDR3 comprises 13 residues.

This chain joins TRBV25-1 and TRBJ2-3, with D tentatively TRBD2 (6 bases). CDR1 MGHDK and CDR2 SYGVNS come from the germline V gene. V lost 3 bases, J lost 1 base, and 8 bases lay in between. The CDR3 totals 14 residues. The CDR3 loop reads CASSEGGGTDTQYF. In DNA, the CDR3 is TGTGCCAGCAGTGAGGGGGGAGGCACAGATACGCAGTATTTT.

V is TRBV10-3 and J is TRBJ2-7; 10 nucleotides line up with TRBD2. CDR1 and CDR2 from the germline V gene are ENHRY and SYGVKD. The CDR3 consists of 17 residues. The junction had 8 bases not matched to a gene; V was cut back by 3 bases and J by 0 bases. CDR3 region: CAISDPGLASSSYEQYF. The DNA for the CDR3 is TGTGCCATCAGTGATCCGGGACTAGCGTCCAGCTCCTACGAGCAGTACTTC.

This clone has only a few counts. DNA for the CDR3: TGCAGCGCCGGAGCTGGGGGGACCGGGGAGCTGTTTTTT. Encoded protein: CSAGAGGTGELFF. The chain links TRBV29-1 to TRBJ2-2, with D possibly being TRBD2 (6 bases). Germline V gene sequence: CDR1 SQVTM, CDR2 ANQGSEA. The CDR3 runs to 13 residues. V was trimmed by 7 bases and J by 5 bases, leaving 14 bases between them.

J is TRBJ2-3 and V is TRBV5-4; possible D gene TRBD1, 5 bases. V was trimmed by 2 bases and J by 0 bases, leaving 7 bases between them. The CDR3 extends over 14 amino acids. Germline CDR1 and CDR2: SGHNT and YYREEE (reference sequence). The CDR3 spells CASSLQESTDTQYF. In DNA, the CDR3 is TGTGCCAGCAGCTTACAGGAAAGCACAGATACGCAGTATTTT. The variable domain in full, completed from reference TRBV5-4 and TRBJ2-3, reads ETGVTQSPTHLIKTRGQQVTLRCSSQSGHNTVSWYQQALGQGPQFIFQYYREEENGRGNFPPRFSGLQFPNYSSELNVNALELDDSALYLCASSLQESTDTQYFGPGTRLTVL.

The chain joins TRBV14 to TRBJ2-7, with a weak D call TRBD2 (6 bases). CDR1 and CDR2 from the germline V gene are SGHDN and FVKESK. The CDR3 consists of 17 residues. V shed 2 bases and J shed 3 bases, with 20 bases lying between them. The CDR3 DNA reads as TGTGCCAGCAGCCAAAGACCACGCGGGAATGATGACTACGAGCAGTACGTC. The encoded protein is CASSQRPRGNDDYEQYV.

This clone has a handful of counts. V gene TRBV18 combines with J gene TRBJ1-2; tentatively, D is TRBD1 (6 bases). V lost 3 bases and J 4 bases, leaving 24 bases between the germline ends. CDR1 is KGHSH, CDR2 LQKENI, per germline. The CDR3 is 18 residues long. In DNA form, the CDR3 reads TGTGCCAGCTCACCGATTCCGGGACAACCCGACCGTAGCTATGGCTACACCTTC. Its protein product is CASSPIPGQPDRSYGYTF.

The chain is built from TRBV4-1 and TRBJ1-2, with 7 bases matching TRBD1. Germline V gene lookup returns CDR1 MGHRA and CDR2 YSYEKL. The CDR3 contains 15 residues. V lost 2 bases to trimming and J lost 4 bases; unmatched junction nucleotides: 7. Written as DNA, the CDR3 is TGCGCCAGCAGCCAAACGACAGGGCTACCCTATGGCTACACCTTC. Encoded protein: CASSQTTGLPYGYTF.

This sequence joins TRBV27 and TRBJ2-1; weak D call: TRBD2 (5 bases). The germline V and J ends were trimmed by 3 bases and 10 bases, with 16 bases remaining between them. The CDR3 extends over 14 amino acids. Germline CDR1 and CDR2: MNHEY and SMNVEV (reference sequence). CDR3 nucleotide sequence: TGTGCCAGCAGTTTTACGGTCTTAACGGGGGAGCAGTTCTTC. This codes for CASSFTVLTGEQFF.

This chain connects TRBV11-3 to TRBJ1-1; 11 nucleotides align to TRBD1. Trimming took 5 bases from V and 2 from J; bases not matched to a gene: 4. Germline V gives CDR1 SGHNT, CDR2 YENEEA. This CDR3 has 15 amino acids. This chain's CDR3 is CASSIGQGANTEAFF. The CDR3, as DNA: TGTGCCAGCAGCATTGGACAGGGGGCTAACACTGAAGCTTTCTTT.

This clone was detected once. The rearrangement uses TRBV19 and TRBJ1-5, with a possible D match to TRBD1 (6 bases). The CDR3 length is 15 residues. The ends were cut back, 4 bases at V and 4 bases at J, with 14 bases in the middle. The V gene's germline CDR1 is LNHDA and CDR2 SQIVND (reference sequence). DNA for the CDR3: TGTGCCAGTAGTACCGGACAGAGCTATAATCAGCCCCAGCATTTT. Encoded protein: CASSTGQSYNQPQHF.

The chain uses TRBV5-8 and TRBJ1-5; 7 bases agree with TRBD1. The V gene end was trimmed by 4 bases and the J gene end by 5 bases; junction bases not matched to a gene: 9. This CDR3 is 15 amino acids long. Germline V gene data show CDR1 as SGHTS and CDR2 as YDEGEE. CDR3 region: CASSRGLQGDQPQHF. The CDR3, as DNA: TGTGCCAGCAGCCGCGGACTCCAGGGGGATCAGCCCCAGCATTTT. The full variable domain, with the rest looked up from reference TRBV5-8 and TRBJ1-5, is EAGVTQSPTHLIKTRGQQATLRCSPISGHTSVYWYQQALGLGLQFLLWYDEGEERNRGNFPPRFSGRQFPNYSSELNVNALELEDSALYLCASSRGLQGDQPQHFGDGTRLSIL.

This clone showed up just once. This sequence joins TRBV9 and TRBJ2-7; no clear D gene. The V end was cut by 0 bases, the J end by 3 bases, with 7 bases between. CDR1 is SGDLS and CDR2 is YYNGEE in the germline V gene. The CDR3 runs 13 residues. The CDR3 spells CASSVAQDYEQYF. CDR3 nucleotide sequence: TGTGCCAGCAGCGTAGCTCAGGACTACGAGCAGTACTTC.

In this sample, this clone turned up once. The chain combines TRBV5-6 with TRBJ2-7, with 12 nucleotides matching TRBD2. The CDR3 has 16 residues. V lost 0 bases, J lost 4 bases, and 5 bases stayed unmatched. CDR1 SGHDT and CDR2 YYEEEE come from the germline V gene. The CDR3 sequence: CASSLGLAGDNYEQYF. The DNA of the CDR3 is TGTGCCAGCAGCTTGGGACTAGCGGGAGACAATTACGAGCAGTACTTC.

The genes are TRBV2 and TRBJ1-1, with D hard to call. This CDR3 is built from 14 residues. Germline values: CDR1 SNHLY, CDR2 FYNNEI. Trimming pared 0 bases from V and 5 bases from J, leaving 10 bases between. The CDR3 here is CASSEARVATEAFF. The CDR3 coding sequence is TGTGCCAGCAGTGAAGCGCGGGTGGCTACTGAAGCTTTCTTT.